The 13 T cell receptor beta chains below all came from one sample that was sequenced in a study of monozygotic twins with cystic fibrosis (dated by TCRdb to the early 2020s). Library prep was done by the immunoSEQ multiplex PCR assay. The immuneACCESS repertoire file appears here via TCRdb, limited to in-frame rearrangements. These files lack a portion of the clones; in checked studies, under half of the deficit traces to unresolved V genes, and the cause of the others is not known. The sample records 20,000 to 25,000 clones, 95% to 98% of which are singletons. The ten largest clones represent roughly 0.15% of the sample. The source material was blood. The receptors here all came from a girl aged 5 to 17 with cystic fibrosis.

The chain is built from TRBV11-2 and TRBJ2-7; 13 nucleotides line up with TRBD2. V lost 4 bases to trimming and J lost 6 bases; unmatched junction nucleotides: 3. Germline CDR1 and CDR2: SGHAT and FQNNGV. This CDR3 is built from 14 residues. The CDR3 DNA sequence: TGTGCCAGCAGCTGGACTAGCGGGAGTATCGAGCAGTACTTC. Translation gives CASSWTSGSIEQYF.

CDR3 loop: CASSLTGSHEQYV. The CDR3 DNA sequence: TGTGCCAGCAGCTTGACAGGGTCCCACGAGCAGTACGTC. The chain has TRBV5-4 and TRBJ2-7; D perhaps matches TRBD1 (6 bases). CDR3 length: 13 residues. Trimming shortened V by 1 base and J by 5 bases, and 10 bases separated the two germline ends. Germline V gene sequence: CDR1 SGHNT, CDR2 YYREEE (reference sequence).

CDR3 nucleotide sequence: TGCGCCAGCAGTGAAATAGCGGGCACCTACGAGCAGTACGTC. Protein: CASSEIAGTYEQYV. The chain links TRBV10-2 to TRBJ2-7, with 7 bases identical to TRBD2. Per germline, CDR1 WSHSY and CDR2 SAAADI. V shed 3 bases, J shed 2 bases, and the junction held 4 bases outside the gene matches. There are 14 residues in the CDR3.

This clone was seen only once. V gene TRBV5-4 combines with J gene TRBJ1-5; 8 bases align to TRBD1. Germline values: CDR1 SGHNT, CDR2 YYREEE (reference sequence). The V gene end was trimmed by 0 bases and the J gene end by 6 bases; junction bases not matched to a gene: 5. The CDR3 is 15 residues long. The CDR3 DNA is TGTGCCAGCAGCTTGGATAGGGGACAGGTTCAGCCCCAGCATTTT. Its translation: CASSLDRGQVQPQHF.

The genes are TRBV7-9 and TRBJ1-2; 10 positions match TRBD1. Germline CDR1 and CDR2: SEHNR and FQNEAQ (reference sequence). Trimming removed 2 bases from V and 8 bases from J; junction bases left unmatched: 5. The CDR3 runs 14 residues. The CDR3 DNA reads as TGTGCCAGCAGCTTACTTGGGACAGGGGAAGGCTACACCTTC. It is translated as CASSLLGTGEGYTF. Full variable domain (remainder filled in from reference TRBV7-9 and TRBJ1-2): DTGVSQNPRHKITKRGQNVTFRCDPISEHNRLYWYRQTLGQGPEFLTYFQNEAQLEKSRLLSDRFSAERPKGSFSTLEIQRTEQGDSAMYLCASSLLGTGEGYTFGSGTRLTVV.

The chain couples TRBV5-1 to TRBJ2-1; D may be TRBD1 (6 bases). The V gene lost 7 bases and the J gene lost 4 bases, with 12 bases spanning the gap. The CDR3 consists of 13 residues. Germline V gene lookup returns CDR1 SGHRS and CDR2 YFSETQ. CDR3 region: CASRDNVYNEQFF. CDR3 DNA: TGCGCCAGCCGGGACAACGTTTACAATGAGCAGTTCTTC.

The chain combines TRBV4-1 with TRBJ1-1; maybe TRBD1 (5 bases). The CDR3 spans 13 residues. Trimming removed 1 base from V and 5 bases from J, with 8 bases in between. The germline gives CDR1 MGHRA, CDR2 YSYEKL. The CDR3 loop is CASSQVWGTEAFF. Written as DNA, the CDR3 is TGCGCCAGCAGCCAAGTCTGGGGGACTGAAGCTTTCTTT.

This chain uses TRBV7-2 with TRBJ1-5; D remains unclear. The CDR3 has 13 amino acids. CDR1 and CDR2 (germline): SGHTA, FQGNSA. Deletions cut 2 bases from V and 5 bases from J, with 7 bases between. The CDR3 loop is CASSLRNDQPQHF. The CDR3 nucleotides read TGTGCCAGCAGCTTAAGGAATGATCAGCCCCAGCATTTT.

The chain is built from TRBV11-2 and TRBJ2-3; TRBD2 matches at 11 bases. The trim removed 3 bases at V and 2 bases at J, leaving 10 bases unmatched. Per the germline V gene, CDR1 is SGHAT and CDR2 is FQNNGV. The CDR3 consists of 18 residues. The CDR3 loop is CASSFSLAGGPLTDTQYF. Here the CDR3 DNA reads TGTGCCAGCAGCTTCTCCCTAGCGGGAGGCCCCCTCACAGATACGCAGTATTTT.

This chain uses TRBV5-6 with TRBJ2-4; TRBD1 might be the D (6 bases). The germline V gene has CDR1 SGHDT and CDR2 YYEEEE. The ends were cut back, 2 bases at V and 0 bases at J, with 21 bases in the middle. The length of the CDR3 is 19 residues. The DNA of the CDR3 is TGTGCCAGCAGCTTAGGCCCCCCTGGACAGCGCCTAGCCAAAAACATTCAGTACTTC. It codes for CASSLGPPGQRLAKNIQYF.

Worth noting for this clone: Relative to the germline gene, one junction end is altered; a read error may explain this. V is TRBV7-7 and J is TRBJ2-5, with D unresolved. Germline assignment: CDR1 SSHAT and CDR2 FNYEAQ (reference sequence). The CDR3 has 13 residues. Written as DNA, the CDR3 is TGTGCTAGCAGCCCTCGGGTTCAAGAGACCCAGTACTTC. Protein: CASSPRVQETQYF.

The table lists this clone with a count of one. The rearrangement links TRBV10-3 to TRBJ1-2; 7 bases are shared with TRBD1. This CDR3 is 14 amino acids long. Looked up from germline, CDR1 is ENHRY and CDR2 is SYGVKD. V trimming: 4 bases; J trimming: 4 bases; junction bases outside the gene matches: 6. CDR3 nucleotides: TGTGCCATCAGTGCGGACAGGAATGTCTATGGCTACACCTTC. It yields the protein CAISADRNVYGYTF.

The chain uses TRBV19 and TRBJ2-2, with D tentatively TRBD2 (6 bases). V was cut by 3 bases and J by 0 bases, with 11 bases left in between. This CDR3 spans 16 amino acids. From germline, CDR1 is LNHDA and CDR2 SQIVND (reference sequence). The DNA for the CDR3 is TGTGCCAGTAGTATGGGAAGGACTACGAACACCGGGGAGCTGTTTTTT. This gives the protein CASSMGRTTNTGELFF.